A selection of T cell receptor beta chains follows, all from one sample in a study of blood T cell repertoires in COVID-19. Here immunoSEQ multiplex PCR was the method, and the copy in TCRdb shows in-frame clones only, minus some. The sample lists fewer than 150,000 clones; approximately 81% were seen once. The material sequenced was peripheral blood. All receptors come from a human donor in a cohort sampled during active COVID-19. Each CDR3 is given with its conserved first and last residue. A D gene is named only where the DNA matches it firmly. Expanded clones are given a class, and other clones once, few, many or no size at all.

v_call	d_call	j_call	clone_size	cdr3_aa	cdr3_nt
TRBV24-1	TRBD1	TRBJ2-7	-	CATSDSPGQLSYEQYF	TGTGCCACCAGTGATTCTCCGGGACAGCTTTCCTACGAGCAGTACTTC
TRBV7-9	-	TRBJ1-6	-	CASSSRGGVDSPLHF	TGTGCCAGCAGCTCCCGGGGGGGCGTTGATTCACCCCTCCACTTT
TRBV10-3	TRBD1	TRBJ2-1	-	CAISHPPDRGRGNEQFF	TGTGCCATCAGTCACCCCCCGGACAGGGGACGTGGTAATGAGCAGTTCTTC
TRBV7-2	TRBD1	TRBJ2-7	-	CASSLRQGPYEQYF	TGTGCCAGCAGCTTGAGACAGGGCCCTTACGAGCAGTACTTC
TRBV6-2/TRBV6-3	TRBD2	TRBJ2-3	-	CASSYSGTTDTQYF	TGTGCCAGCAGTTACTCAGGGACTACCGATACGCAGTATTTT
TRBV5-6	-	TRBJ2-4	-	CASSPSGRTKNIQYF	TGTGCCAGCAGCCCGAGCGGCCGGACCAAAAACATTCAGTACTTC
TRBV20-1	-	TRBJ1-1	-	CSARFPEAFF	TGCAGTGCGAGGTTTCCTGAAGCTTTCTTT
TRBV15	TRBD1	TRBJ2-1	-	CATSRNRGFYNEQFF	TGTGCCACCAGCAGGAACAGGGGTTTCTACAATGAGCAGTTCTTC
TRBV5-1	TRBD1	TRBJ1-2	-	CASSLAEGASGYTF	TGCGCCAGCAGCTTGGCCGAGGGGGCAAGTGGCTACACCTTC
TRBV6-2/TRBV6-3	TRBD2	TRBJ2-1	-	CASSYIGGVTEQFF	TGTGCCAGCAGCTATATCGGGGGGGTGACTGAGCAGTTCTTC
TRBV5-4	TRBD1	TRBJ2-3	-	CASSPAGRQGTDTQYF	TGTGCCAGCAGCCCCGCTGGAAGACAGGGAACAGATACGCAGTATTTT
TRBV18	-	TRBJ2-2	few	CASSPRTNTGELFF	TGTGCCAGCTCACCACGTACGAACACCGGGGAGCTGTTTTTT
TRBV29-1	-	TRBJ2-7	-	CSVEAGIPYEQYF	TGCAGCGTTGAGGCGGGGATCCCCTACGAGCAGTACTTC
TRBV7-2	-	TRBJ1-5	once	CASSFGGLGNQPQHF	TGTGCCAGCAGCTTCGGGGGGCTCGGCAATCAGCCCCAGCATTTT
TRBV6-4	TRBD1	TRBJ2-3	-	CASSDSRTGVADTQYF	TGTGCCAGCAGTGACTCCCGGACAGGGGTTGCAGATACGCAGTATTTT
TRBV11-3	-	TRBJ2-5	-	CASSLRVAGSRETQYF	TGTGCCAGCAGCTTAAGGGTCGCAGGGTCCAGGGAGACCCAGTACTTC
TRBV11-2	-	TRBJ2-3	-	CASSLGVSADTQYF	TGTGCCAGCAGCTTAGGCGTTTCGGCAGATACGCAGTATTTT
TRBV5-1	TRBD1	TRBJ1-1	once	CASSAGQGVWTEAFF	TGCGCCAGCAGCGCGGGACAGGGGGTCTGGACTGAAGCTTTCTTT
TRBV24-1	TRBD2	TRBJ2-3	-	CATSDPTGLAGAIGDTQYF	TGTGCCACCAGTGACCCCACGGGACTAGCGGGGGCCATAGGAGATACGCAGTATTTT
TRBV6-4	-	TRBJ2-1	-	CASSDSDRDEQFF	TGTGCCAGCAGTGACTCCGACCGGGATGAGCAGTTCTTC
TRBV6-5	TRBD2	TRBJ2-2	few	CASSRTSGTGELFF	TGTGCCAGCAGTCGGACTAGCGGCACCGGGGAGCTGTTTTTT
TRBV6-5	TRBD1	TRBJ2-7	-	CASSLQGVLSYEQYF	TGTGCCAGCAGCCTGCAGGGGGTATTATCCTACGAGCAGTACTTC
TRBV6-5	TRBD1	TRBJ1-3	-	CASRRDRGGWNTIYF	TGTGCCAGCAGGCGAGACAGGGGGGGGTGGAACACCATATATTTT
TRBV6-5	TRBD1	TRBJ2-7	once	CATSKGQGSYEQYF	TGTGCCACCTCAAAGGGACAGGGTTCCTACGAGCAGTACTTC
TRBV11-2	TRBD2	TRBJ2-3	-	CASSPLAGSTDTQYF	TGTGCCAGCAGCCCCCTAGCGGGGAGCACAGATACGCAGTATTTT
TRBV18	TRBD1	TRBJ1-1	-	CASSTRQGSRNTEAFF	TGTGCCAGCTCGACTCGACAGGGCAGTAGGAACACTGAAGCTTTCTTT
TRBV19	-	TRBJ1-5	-	CASSIDTSSNQPQHF	TGTGCCAGTAGTATAGATACCAGTAGCAATCAGCCCCAGCATTTT
TRBV7-9	-	TRBJ2-3	-	CASSSQGDTQYF	TGTGCCAGCAGCTCCCAGGGGGATACGCAGTATTTT
TRBV2	TRBD2	TRBJ2-1	-	CATRDYTNEQFF	TGTGCCACTAGGGACTATACTAATGAGCAGTTCTTC
TRBV7-2	-	TRBJ2-1	-	CASTQYNEQFF	TGTGCCAGCACACAATACAATGAGCAGTTCTTC